Below, 2 T cell receptor beta chains from the same sample are listed, as sequenced in a study of OX40 agonist ivuxolimab in advanced cancers. TCRdb's table, derived via immunoSEQ multiplex PCR, lists solely in-frame clones and lacks some. In the table there are 39,000 or so clones, roughly 90% of which are singletons. Sample: CD4+ or CD8+ T cells sorted from blood, taken in a trial of the OX40 agonist ivuxolimab. The receptors stem from an adult with an advanced solid tumor such as melanoma, head and neck, liver or kidney cancer.

The chain links TRBV2 to TRBJ2-7, with no clear D. Germline CDR1 SNHLY, CDR2 FYNNEI. The CDR3 totals 13 residues. The V gene lost 5 bases and the J gene lost 3 bases, with 11 bases spanning the gap. DNA of the CDR3: TGTGCCAGCAGTCACCCGACGGGCTACGAGCAGTACTTC. Its protein is CASSHPTGYEQYF.

The J gene is TRBJ2-5, the V gene TRBV11-3; D may be TRBD1 or TRBD2 (5 bases each). Germline CDR1 and CDR2: SGHNT and YENEEA. V lost 5 bases and J lost 2, with 12 bases in between. This CDR3 has 14 amino acids. CDR3 in DNA: TGTGCCAGCAGCCCTGGGGGACCACAAGAGACCCAGTACTTC. Translated, it gives CASSPGGPQETQYF.